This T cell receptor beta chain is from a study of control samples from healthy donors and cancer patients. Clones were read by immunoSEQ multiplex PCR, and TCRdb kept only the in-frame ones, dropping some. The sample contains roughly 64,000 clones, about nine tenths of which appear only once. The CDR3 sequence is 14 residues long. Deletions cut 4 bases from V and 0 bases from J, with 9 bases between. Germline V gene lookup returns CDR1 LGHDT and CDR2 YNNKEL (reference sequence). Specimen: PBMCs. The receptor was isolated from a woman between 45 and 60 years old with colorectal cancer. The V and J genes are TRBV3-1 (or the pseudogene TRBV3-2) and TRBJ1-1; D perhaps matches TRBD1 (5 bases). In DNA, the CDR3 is TGTGCCAGCAGCCCCGGGACGTTGAACACTGAAGCTTTCTTT. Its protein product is CASSPGTLNTEAFF.